This T cell receptor (beta chain) was obtained from a study of monozygotic twins with inflammatory bowel disease. With eight separate reactions per sample, the authors made cDNA. One entry per CDR3 protein, without DNA, is what TCRdb gives after re-calling the 5' RACE reads. The listing contains some 400,000 distinct CDR3 sequences. Study-wide points: Nothing supported a single strong signal or clonotype that was associated with IBD.

A remark on this clonotype: The target antigen is unknown.

The CDR3 covers 13 residues. Per the germline V gene, CDR1 is SQVTM and CDR2 is ANQGSEA. This receptor was obtained from a human donor with ulcerative colitis or Crohn's disease, or a healthy co-twin of an affected twin (not recorded which). The sequenced sample was blood. The chain joins TRBV29-1 to TRBJ1-2; TCRdb's D call of TRBD1 is untestable without DNA. The CDR3 here is CSAKTLTGVGYTF.